The 27 T cell receptor beta chains presented below share a single source sample, sequenced in a study of OX40 agonist ivuxolimab in advanced cancers. TCRdb keeps only in-frame clones here, not all; method: immunoSEQ multiplex PCR. The data show around 47,000 clones, 75% to 90% seen once. Sequencing was performed on CD4+ or CD8+ T cells sorted from blood, taken in a trial of the OX40 agonist ivuxolimab. Source of these receptors: an adult with an advanced solid tumor such as melanoma, head and neck, liver or kidney cancer.

The CDR3 here is CASSFSGQGDSYTF. The CDR3 region has the DNA TGCGCCAGCAGCTTTAGTGGACAGGGGGATAGCTACACCTTC. This chain uses TRBV5-1 with TRBJ1-2; 10 bases are shared with TRBD1. Trimming removed 2 bases from V and 9 bases from J; junction bases left unmatched: 7. The CDR3 is 14 residues long. Germline CDR1 SGHRS, CDR2 YFSETQ.

V usage is TRBV5-5 and J usage is TRBJ2-7; either TRBD1 or TRBD2 may fit D (5 bases each). The V gene lost 0 bases and the J gene lost 5 bases, with 9 bases spanning the gap. CDR3 length equals 13 residues. CDR1 and CDR2 (germline): SGHKS, YYEKEE (reference sequence). The CDR3 bases are TGTGCCAGCAGCTTGGGAGGGGCGAACGAGCAGTACTTC. This sequence encodes CASSLGGANEQYF.

This chain links TRBV6-6 with TRBJ1-1; maybe TRBD1 (5 bases). V was shortened by 2 bases and J by 5 bases, with 15 bases between the two germline ends. Germline V CDR1 and CDR2: MNHNY, SVGAGI (reference sequence). This CDR3 is built from 15 residues. DNA of the CDR3: TGTGCCAGCAGTTACGGGGACCCTACGGCGACTGAAGCTTTCTTT. It yields the protein CASSYGDPTATEAFF.

V is TRBV4-3 and J is TRBJ1-1; D may be TRBD1 (5 bases). Germline V gives CDR1 LGHNA, CDR2 YSLEER. The CDR3 runs 18 residues. V shed 0 bases and J shed 5 bases, with 22 bases lying between them. The CDR3 coding sequence is TGCGCCAGCAGCCAAGAAAAGGCGGGGAGGGACCCGAGGACTGAAGCTTTCTTT. Translation gives CASSQEKAGRDPRTEAFF.

V is TRBV11-3 and J is TRBJ2-5; 10 bases are shared with TRBD1. Germline values: CDR1 SGHNT, CDR2 YENEEA. This CDR3 contains 14 residues. With V trimmed by 5 bases and J by 4 bases, 4 bases remained unmatched. The CDR3 protein is CASSRTGGLETQYF. The CDR3, as DNA: TGTGCCAGCAGCCGGACAGGGGGATTAGAGACCCAGTACTTC.

DNA for the CDR3: TGTGCCAGCAGCTTAGGGACAGCGTCCTACGAGCAGTACTTC. Protein sequence: CASSLGTASYEQYF. This chain uses TRBV11-2 with TRBJ2-7; possibly TRBD1 for D (6 bases). This CDR3 region has 14 residues. Germline CDR1 is SGHAT and CDR2 is FQNNGV. Trimming pared 1 base from V and 1 base from J, leaving 8 bases between.

This sequence joins TRBV7-9 and TRBJ2-7; 15 bases fit TRBD2. The CDR3 has 16 residues. The V and J ends lost 5 bases and 4 bases, in that order; junction bases with no gene match: 6. Germline CDR1 reads SEHNR; CDR2 reads FQNEAQ (reference sequence). The CDR3 bases are TGTGCCAGCAGCCTTGGACTAGCGGGAGGGGTATACGAGCAGTACTTC. The encoded protein is CASSLGLAGGVYEQYF.

The chain couples TRBV5-8 to TRBJ1-5; D uncertain. Germline-derived CDR1 and CDR2 are SGHTS and YDEGEE. This CDR3 spans 13 amino acids. V was cut by 4 bases and J by 4 bases, with 9 bases left in between. CDR3: CASSIGGNQPQHF. The CDR3 DNA follows: TGTGCCAGCAGCATAGGAGGGAATCAGCCCCAGCATTTT.

This clone came up once. The chain links TRBV28 to TRBJ2-7, with 13 positions matching TRBD2. Germline loops: CDR1 MDHEN, CDR2 SYDVKM. The CDR3 has 17 residues. V gave up 3 bases and J gave up 7 bases; unmatched junction bases: 12. CDR3 sequence reads: CASSLDQGLAGTHEQYF. In DNA, the CDR3 is TGTGCCAGCAGTTTGGACCAGGGACTAGCGGGGACCCATGAGCAGTACTTC.

The V and J genes are TRBV11-2 and TRBJ2-7; 9 bases line up with TRBD2. Losses at the gene ends were 8 bases for V and 1 base for J; bases not matched to a gene: 9. Germline CDR1 is SGHAT and CDR2 is FQNNGV. This CDR3 comprises 15 residues. The CDR3 nucleotides are TGTGCCAGCTTCGGGTGGCGGGAGGGATCCTACGAGCAGTACTTC. It codes for CASFGWREGSYEQYF.

The genes are TRBV19 and TRBJ1-2; D call uncertain. The CDR3 is 13 amino acids. Germline-derived CDR1 and CDR2 are LNHDA and SQIVND (reference sequence). V was cut by 3 bases and J by 6 bases, with 11 bases left in between. The CDR3 protein is CASSIWQDDGYTF. For the CDR3, the DNA is TGTGCCAGTAGTATTTGGCAAGATGATGGCTACACCTTC.

V gene TRBV6-5 combines with J gene TRBJ1-2; possibly TRBD1 for D (5 bases). CDR3 length: 15 amino acids. CDR1 MNHEY and CDR2 SVGAGI come from the germline V gene. V was shortened by 0 bases and J by 3 bases, with 11 bases between the two germline ends. The CDR3 here is CASSYSRGRYYGYTF. In nucleotides, the CDR3 is TGTGCCAGCAGTTACTCCCGGGGCAGATACTATGGCTACACCTTC.

In this sample, this clone turned up once. The DNA for the CDR3 is TGTGCCAGCAGTATCCTTTCGGGGGGTGGCGGCTACACCTTC. It codes for CASSILSGGGGYTF. V is TRBV27 and J is TRBJ1-2, with D perhaps TRBD1 (5 bases). The V and J ends lost 5 bases and 8 bases respectively, with 18 bases between them. CDR3 length: 14 amino acids. CDR1 and CDR2 from the germline V gene are MNHEY and SMNVEV (reference sequence).

The CDR3: CASSKEASNEQFF. The CDR3 DNA reads TGTGCCAGCAGCAAGGAGGCCAGTAATGAGCAGTTCTTC. V and J are TRBV7-9 and TRBJ2-1; maybe TRBD2 (5 bases). CDR3 length: 13 amino acids. Trimming removed 5 bases from V and 7 bases from J, with 12 bases in between. Germline V gene lookup returns CDR1 SEHNR and CDR2 FQNEAQ (reference sequence).

The chain employs TRBV4-1 and TRBJ1-2; no clear D gene. Trimming removed 0 bases from V and 4 bases from J, with 12 bases in between. CDR3 size: 15 residues. Germline V gives CDR1 MGHRA, CDR2 YSYEKL. CDR3 bases: TGCGCCAGCAGCCAAGATTACGGGAACCTCTATGGCTACACCTTC. This sequence encodes CASSQDYGNLYGYTF.

This clone was recorded only once. The V gene is TRBV6-6, the J gene TRBJ2-1; 11 bases map to TRBD2. This CDR3 region has 15 residues. With V trimmed by 6 bases and J by 3 bases, 4 bases remained unmatched. Germline V lookup: CDR1 MNHNY, CDR2 SVGAGI (reference sequence). The CDR3 DNA sequence: TGTGCCAGCAGGCTGGGACTAGCGGTCTACAATGAGCAGTTCTTC. This gives the protein CASRLGLAVYNEQFF.

The chain couples TRBV18 to TRBJ1-4, with 7 positions matching TRBD1. Trimming at V came to 1 base and at J to 2 bases, leaving 16 bases not matched to a gene. Germline CDR1 and CDR2: KGHSH and LQKENI. The CDR3 spans 20 residues. Here the CDR3 reads CASSPLGLQGTIATNEKLFF. CDR3 nucleotide sequence: TGTGCCAGCTCACCACTGGGCCTACAGGGGACCATTGCGACTAATGAAAAACTGTTTTTT.

The J gene is TRBJ2-7, the V gene TRBV6-5, with D perhaps matching TRBD2 (5 bases). The CDR3 has 15 residues. Germline CDR1 reads MNHEY; CDR2 reads SVGAGI. V lost 2 bases and J 5 bases, leaving 16 bases between the germline ends. CDR3: CASSYGRATPHEQYF. The CDR3 DNA is TGTGCCAGCAGTTACGGGCGGGCCACCCCCCACGAGCAGTACTTC.

Only one count was recorded for this clone. J is TRBJ2-1 and V is TRBV15, with D possibly TRBD1 on 5 matching bases. This CDR3 is built from 16 residues. V was trimmed by 1 base and J by 0 bases, leaving 10 bases between them. CDR1 and CDR2 (germline): LNHNV, YYDKDF (reference sequence). CDR3 residues: CATSRGRQSSYNEQFF. In DNA, the CDR3 is TGTGCCACCAGCAGAGGCCGACAGAGCTCCTACAATGAGCAGTTCTTC.

The gene calls are TRBV2 and TRBJ2-2; 8 bases line up with TRBD1. CDR3 length: 15 amino acids. Germline values: CDR1 SNHLY, CDR2 FYNNEI. V lost 7 bases, J lost 2 bases, and 6 bases stayed unmatched. CDR3 bases: TGTGCCAGCATCCGCACAGGGGGAAACACCGGGGAGCTGTTTTTT. Amino acid sequence: CASIRTGGNTGELFF.

The chain couples TRBV5-6 to TRBJ1-1, with 12 positions matching TRBD1. Per the germline V gene, CDR1 is SGHDT and CDR2 is YYEEEE. This CDR3 comprises 15 residues. The trim removed 0 bases at V and 8 bases at J, leaving 5 bases unmatched. DNA of the CDR3: TGTGCCAGCAGCTTGGCCGGGACAGGGGGCGTCGAAGCTTTCTTT. Amino acids: CASSLAGTGGVEAFF.

The gene calls are TRBV11-3 and TRBJ2-5; D possibly corresponds to TRBD1 (5 bases). Between the trimmed V and J ends, which lost 4 bases and 6 bases, there was a span of 12 bases. The CDR3 extends over 13 amino acids. CDR1 is SGHNT and CDR2 is YENEEA in the germline V gene. The CDR3 loop reads CASSYDSLKTQYF. The CDR3 DNA follows: TGTGCCAGCAGCTATGACAGCCTGAAGACCCAGTACTTC.

This chain uses TRBV7-9 with TRBJ1-1; 7 bases line up with TRBD1. The germline gives CDR1 SEHNR, CDR2 FQNEAQ (reference sequence). The length of the CDR3 is 14 residues. Trimming at V came to 5 bases and at J to 5 bases, leaving 8 bases not matched to a gene. DNA for the CDR3: TGTGCCAGCAGCCAGACCGGGACAGCAACTGAAGCTTTCTTT. It is translated as CASSQTGTATEAFF.

This chain joins TRBV9 and TRBJ2-3, with 7 positions matching TRBD2. Germline V lookup: CDR1 SGDLS, CDR2 YYNGEE. V was clipped by 4 bases and J by 6 bases; unmatched bases: 8. The CDR3 length is 14 residues. The CDR3 reads CASSPGLGTDTQYF. The CDR3 nucleotides read TGTGCCAGCAGCCCCGGACTAGGGACGGATACGCAGTATTTT.

The CDR3 DNA reads TGTGCCAGCAGCTTACTGGACAACGGTAATGAAAAACTGTTTTTT. Amino acids: CASSLLDNGNEKLFF. V gene TRBV11-2 combines with J gene TRBJ1-4; D possibly corresponds to TRBD1 (5 bases). Trimming removed 2 bases from V and 4 bases from J, with 11 bases in between. This CDR3 contains 15 residues. Germline V lookup: CDR1 SGHAT, CDR2 FQNNGV.

The chain joins TRBV6-5 to TRBJ1-2, with 8 bases lining up with TRBD1. Per germline, CDR1 MNHEY and CDR2 SVGAGI. J lost 8 bases, V lost 4 bases, and 12 bases had no gene match. This CDR3 contains 15 residues. This CDR3 reads CASSWAATGVRGYTF. The CDR3 bases are TGTGCCAGCAGTTGGGCCGCGACAGGGGTTCGAGGCTACACCTTC.

The chain couples TRBV9 to TRBJ2-5, with 10 bases matching TRBD1. The J call may be in error: the DNA end matches TRBJ2-7 better. CDR1 and CDR2 from the germline V gene are SGDLS and YYNGEE. The CDR3 length is 16 residues. The CDR3 DNA reads as TGTGCCAGCAGCGTAGAAGGGACAGGGGTTGCCTACGAGCAGTACTTC. It specifies CASSVEGTGVAYEQYF.